These 15 T cell receptor beta chains were all obtained from the same sample, sequenced in a study of cytomegalovirus exposure and HLA in healthy donors. The PCR employed 60 Vbeta primers together with 13 Jbeta primers. TCRdb's copy holds only in-frame clones and misses some; the assay was immunoSEQ multiplex PCR. This table has roughly 120,000 clones, over 70% appearing once. The source material was PBMCs. The receptors were sampled from a woman in her 40s in good health and CMV-seronegative.

CDR3 DNA: TGTGCCAGCACCCGAGGACTAGCGGGGGGGCATGAGCAGTTCTTC. It is translated as CASTRGLAGGHEQFF. The chain joins TRBV5-8 to TRBJ2-1, with 15 bases fitting TRBD2. CDR1 SGHTS and CDR2 YDEGEE come from the germline V gene. Germline trimming cut 6 bases from V and 8 bases from J; bases unmatched to any gene: 6. The CDR3 spans 15 residues.

This chain joins TRBV13 and TRBJ2-5, with 12 nucleotides matching TRBD1. The germline V gene has CDR1 PRHDT and CDR2 FYEKMQ (reference sequence). V lost 4 bases to trimming and J lost 1 base; unmatched junction nucleotides: 10. The CDR3 length is 18 residues. CDR3 protein: CASSSGGWDRGPQETQYF. CDR3 in DNA: TGTGCCAGCAGCTCCGGTGGATGGGACAGGGGGCCCCAAGAGACCCAGTACTTC.

The table lists this clone with a few counts. The chain has TRBV4-1 and TRBJ2-5; 12 bases are a match to TRBD2. Germline V lookup: CDR1 MGHRA, CDR2 YSYEKL. With 0 bases clipped from V and 5 bases from J, the junction kept 10 bases outside the gene matches. This CDR3 has 18 residues. CDR3 sequence reads: CASSQESSGGAVYETQYF. In nucleotides, the CDR3 is TGCGCCAGCAGCCAAGAATCTAGCGGGGGGGCCGTCTACGAGACCCAGTACTTC.

There are a few counts of this clone. This sequence joins TRBV18 and TRBJ2-7; TRBD1 might be the D (6 bases). CDR1 and CDR2 from the germline V gene are KGHSH and LQKENI. V was clipped by 5 bases and J by 3 bases, with 11 bases between them. The CDR3 is 13 amino acids. The CDR3 sequence is CASSVSQGYEQYF. The DNA of the CDR3 is TGTGCCAGCTCAGTGTCACAGGGCTACGAGCAGTACTTC.

V and J are TRBV27 and TRBJ2-3, with 7 bases that match TRBD1. J was trimmed by 2 bases and V by 2 bases; bases with no gene match: 7. This CDR3 has 16 residues. Germline values: CDR1 MNHEY, CDR2 SMNVEV (reference sequence). CDR3 in amino acids: CASSLTWDRTTDTQYF. The DNA of the CDR3 is TGTGCCAGCAGTTTAACCTGGGACAGAACCACAGATACGCAGTATTTT.

This clone was seen more than once but under ten times. This sequence joins TRBV14 and TRBJ2-7; D is unresolved. Germline-derived CDR1 and CDR2 are SGHDN and FVKESK. The CDR3 totals 15 residues. V was cut by 1 base and J by 2 bases, with 12 bases left in between. In DNA, the CDR3 is TGTGCCAGCAGCCAAGCTGAGGCCATCCCCTACGAGCAGTACTTC. It encodes CASSQAEAIPYEQYF.

The chain links TRBV18 to TRBJ2-2; 7 bases agree with TRBD1. V gave up 3 bases and J gave up 0 bases; unmatched junction bases: 4. CDR1 KGHSH and CDR2 LQKENI come from the germline V gene. The CDR3 covers 16 residues. CDR3 nucleotide sequence: TGTGCCAGCTCACCCACCGGGACAGCGAACACCGGGGAGCTGTTTTTT. Amino acids: CASSPTGTANTGELFF.

This clone came up a few times. The rearrangement links TRBV19 to TRBJ1-4; 10 nucleotides align to TRBD1. Germline trimming cut 1 base from V and 5 bases from J; bases unmatched to any gene: 4. The CDR3 loop spans 16 amino acids. The germline gives CDR1 LNHDA, CDR2 SQIVND (reference sequence). CDR3 sequence reads: CASSIVRTGGNEKLFF. CDR3 in DNA: TGTGCCAGTAGTATAGTCCGGACAGGGGGAAATGAAAAACTGTTTTTT.

The gene calls are TRBV5-6 and TRBJ1-4; D remains ambiguous. V was trimmed by 4 bases and J by 7 bases, leaving 14 bases between them. CDR1 is SGHDT and CDR2 is YYEEEE in the germline V gene. The CDR3 is 14 residues long. CDR3 sequence (DNA): TGTGCCAGCAGCCCATCTGCCCCTAGTGAAAAACTGTTTTTT. Translating gives CASSPSAPSEKLFF. Drawing the rest from reference TRBV5-6 and TRBJ1-4, the complete variable domain is DAGVTQSPTHLIKTRGQQVTLRCSPKSGHDTVSWYQQALGQGPQFIFQYYEEEERQRGNFPDRFSGHQFPNYSSELNVNALLLGDSALYLCASSPSAPSEKLFFGSGTQLSVL.

The V and J genes are TRBV6-1 and TRBJ2-2, with 8 bases fitting TRBD1. Germline V CDR1 and CDR2: MNHNS, SASEGT. This CDR3 has 14 residues. V lost 7 bases to trimming and J lost 4 bases; unmatched junction nucleotides: 5. The CDR3 DNA reads as TGTGCCAGCACCTCAGGGGGCTCCACCGGGGAGCTGTTTTTT. Protein product: CASTSGGSTGELFF.

The chain combines TRBV6-6 with TRBJ1-4; 9 bases fit TRBD1. Germline trimming cut 2 bases from V and 4 bases from J; bases unmatched to any gene: 2. From germline, CDR1 is MNHNY and CDR2 SVGAGI (reference sequence). CDR3 length equals 15 residues. The CDR3 protein is CASSYPGQGNEKLFF. Here the CDR3 DNA reads TGTGCCAGCAGTTACCCGGGACAGGGTAATGAAAAACTGTTTTTT.

The chain carries TRBV5-1 and TRBJ1-3, with 7 bases identical to TRBD1. The CDR3 consists of 14 residues. CDR1 and CDR2 from the germline V gene are SGHRS and YFSETQ. The V gene end was trimmed by 3 bases and the J gene end by 4 bases; junction bases not matched to a gene: 4. The CDR3 sequence is CASSSRDSGNTIYF. In nucleotides, the CDR3 is TGCGCCAGCAGCTCGCGGGACAGCGGAAACACCATATATTTT.

The chain couples TRBV7-2 to TRBJ2-1; D is ambiguous. The CDR3 contains 16 residues. V lost 3 bases, J lost 1 base, and 13 bases lay in between. Germline V lookup: CDR1 SGHTA, CDR2 FQGNSA. In DNA form, the CDR3 reads TGTGCCAGCAGCTTTTTCACTTTCCTGTCCTACAATGAGCAGTTCTTC. Translation gives CASSFFTFLSYNEQFF.

V is TRBV11-1 and J is TRBJ2-5; D is ambiguous. The CDR3 is 13 residues long. The germline V and J ends were trimmed by 5 bases and 3 bases, with 10 bases remaining between them. The V gene's germline CDR1 is SGHAT and CDR2 FQDESV (reference sequence). The CDR3 DNA reads TGTGCCAGCAGCCCTAGGATAAAAGAGACCCAGTACTTC. Its translation: CASSPRIKETQYF. Drawing the rest from reference TRBV11-1 and TRBJ2-5, the complete variable domain is EAEVAQSPRYKITEKSQAVAFWCDPISGHATLYWYRQILGQGPELLVQFQDESVVDDSQLPKDRFSAERLKGVDSTLKIQPAELGDSAMYLCASSPRIKETQYFGPGTRLLVL.

V is TRBV7-2 and J is TRBJ2-3, with TRBD2 matching over 8 bases. There are 16 residues in the CDR3. Trimming took 5 bases from V and 6 from J; bases not matched to a gene: 13. CDR1 is SGHTA and CDR2 is FQGNSA in the germline V gene. The CDR3 region is CASSLRQAGGGDTQYF. For the CDR3, the DNA is TGTGCCAGCAGCCTTAGACAGGCGGGGGGTGGGGATACGCAGTATTTT.